This TCR beta chain derives from a study of radiotherapy plus CTLA-4 blockade in lung cancer. Study information: The study recorded objective responses in less than 20% of patients and disease control in approximately 29%.

Sequenced by immunoSEQ multiplex PCR; TCRdb stores in-frame clones only, minus some. Of some 78,000 clones listed, about 86% are singletons. V lost 1 base and J lost 4; bases outside the gene matches: 3. From germline, CDR1 is MNHEY and CDR2 SVGAGI. This CDR3 comprises 15 residues. Treatment of patients with chemo-refractory metastatic non-small-cell lung cancer consisted of focal radiation plus CTLA-4 blockade with ipilimumab. Notes on the study in general: TCR clones from tumors expanded in blood after radiotherapy plus ipilimumab.

Notes on this clone: Its antigen is undetermined.

The chain employs TRBV6-5 and TRBJ1-2, with 10 positions matching TRBD1. This specimen consisted of peripheral blood, obtained from a patient treated with radiotherapy plus ipilimumab. This clonotype was sampled from a human donor with non-small cell lung cancer who had a partial response to radiotherapy plus ipilimumab. CDR3 sequence (DNA): TGTGCCAGCAGTTACTGGGGACAGGGGACCTATGGCTACACCTTC. Translating it yields CASSYWGQGTYGYTF.